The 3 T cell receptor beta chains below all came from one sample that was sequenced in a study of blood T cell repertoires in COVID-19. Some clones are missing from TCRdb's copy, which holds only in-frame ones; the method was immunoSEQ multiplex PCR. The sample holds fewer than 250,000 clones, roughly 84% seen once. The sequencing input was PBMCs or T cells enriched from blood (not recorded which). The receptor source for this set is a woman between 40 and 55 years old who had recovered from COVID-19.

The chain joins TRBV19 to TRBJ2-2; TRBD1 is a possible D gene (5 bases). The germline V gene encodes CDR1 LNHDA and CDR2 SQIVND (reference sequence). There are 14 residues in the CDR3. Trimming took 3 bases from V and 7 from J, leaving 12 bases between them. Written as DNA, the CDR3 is TGTGCCAGTAGTATTTCCAGGGTGGACGGGGAGCTGTTTTTT. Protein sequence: CASSISRVDGELFF.

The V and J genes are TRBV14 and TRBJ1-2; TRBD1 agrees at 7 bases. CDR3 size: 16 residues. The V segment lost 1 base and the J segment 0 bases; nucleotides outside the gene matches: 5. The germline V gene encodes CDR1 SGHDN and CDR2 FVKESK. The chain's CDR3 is CASSQGQGWANYGYTF. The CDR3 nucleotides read TGTGCCAGCAGCCAAGGACAGGGCTGGGCTAACTATGGCTACACCTTC.

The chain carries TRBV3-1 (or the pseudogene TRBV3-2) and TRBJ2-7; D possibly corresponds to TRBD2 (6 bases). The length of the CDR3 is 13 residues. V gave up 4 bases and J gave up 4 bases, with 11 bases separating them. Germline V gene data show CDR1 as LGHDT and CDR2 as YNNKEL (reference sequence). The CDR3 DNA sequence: TGTGCCAGCAGCCGACGGGGAGGTTACGAGCAGTACGTC. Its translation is CASSRRGGYEQYV.